This TCR beta chain came from a study of low-dose radiotherapy and immunotherapy resistance in tumors. Turning to the study itself: Patients of Cohort 1 had 0.5 Gy fractions every 2 weeks, which summed to 6.5 Gy. Cyclophosphamide was given intravenously at 200 mg/m2 every two weeks, and each dose came one day before radiation and immunotherapy.

The time point here: after trial treatment. The treatment denotes: LDRT plus nivolumab, ipilimumab, low-dose cyclophosphamide and aspirin (RACIN trial). TRAV and TRBV primers primed cDNA for both TCRalpha and TCRbeta. With a constant-region primer and a V-primer adapter, TCRs were subjected to around 20 PCR cycles of amplification. TCRdb re-analysed the reads in MiXCR, keeping a single row per CDR3 protein. Here the sample spans tens of thousands of distinct CDR3 sequences, under 20% being singletons. Germline CDR1 reads DFQATT; CDR2 reads SNEGSKA (reference sequence). V lost 6 bases to trimming and J lost 4 bases; unmatched junction nucleotides: 6. The CDR3 loop spans 12 amino acids. There are many counts of this clonotype.

The clonotype originates from a male donor with prostate cancer. The chain is built from TRBV20-1 and TRBJ2-7, with TRBD1 identical over 7 bases. The material sequenced was PBMCs, taken after low-dose radiotherapy plus immunotherapy. The CDR3 region is CSARTGGYEQYF. CDR3 in DNA: TGCAGTGCCCGGACAGGTGGTTACGAGCAGTACTTC.